A single T cell receptor beta chain is shown here with its context. Clones were read by immunoSEQ multiplex PCR, and TCRdb kept only the in-frame ones, dropping some. The table includes 81,000 or so clones, 84% detected once. The data were obtained in a study of identifying expanded T cells in peripheral blood. Germline V gene data show CDR1 as SGHNT and CDR2 as YYREEE (reference sequence). Losses at the gene ends were 4 bases for V and 1 base for J; bases not matched to a gene: 10. CDR3 length: 17 residues. No infections or other immune events were documented during collection. This clonotype was obtained from a person aged 18 to 70 in good health. The chain recombines TRBV5-4 with TRBJ2-2, with TRBD2 identical over 7 bases. Specimen: blood. This CDR3 is CASSPIRLAENTGELFF. The CDR3 DNA follows: TGTGCCAGCAGCCCTATCAGACTAGCAGAGAACACCGGGGAGCTGTTTTTT.